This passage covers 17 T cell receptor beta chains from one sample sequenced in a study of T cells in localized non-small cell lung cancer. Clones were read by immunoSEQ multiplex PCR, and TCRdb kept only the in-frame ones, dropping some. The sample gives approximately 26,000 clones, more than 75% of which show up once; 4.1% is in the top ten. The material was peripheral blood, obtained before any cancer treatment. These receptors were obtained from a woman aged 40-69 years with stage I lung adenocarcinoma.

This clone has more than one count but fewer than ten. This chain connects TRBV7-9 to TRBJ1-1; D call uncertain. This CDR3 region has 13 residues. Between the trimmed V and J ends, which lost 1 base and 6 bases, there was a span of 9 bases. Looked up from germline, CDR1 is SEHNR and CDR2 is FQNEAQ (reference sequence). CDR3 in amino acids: CASSLGRIAEAFF. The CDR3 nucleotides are TGTGCCAGCAGCTTAGGGAGAATCGCTGAAGCTTTCTTT.

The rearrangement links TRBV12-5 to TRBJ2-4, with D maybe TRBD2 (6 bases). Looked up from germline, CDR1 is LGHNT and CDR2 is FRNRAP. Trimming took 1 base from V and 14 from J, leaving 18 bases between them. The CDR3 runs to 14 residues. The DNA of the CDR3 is TGTGCTAGTGGTTTGGACCTATGGGACTCCGGGAAGTACTTC. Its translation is CASGLDLWDSGKYF. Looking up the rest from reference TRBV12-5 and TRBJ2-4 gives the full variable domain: DARVTQTPRHKVTEMGQEVTMRCQPILGHNTVFWYRQTMMQGLELLAYFRNRAPLDDSGMPKDRFSAEMPDATLATLKIQPSEPRDSAVYFCASGLDLWDSGKYFGAGTRLSVL.

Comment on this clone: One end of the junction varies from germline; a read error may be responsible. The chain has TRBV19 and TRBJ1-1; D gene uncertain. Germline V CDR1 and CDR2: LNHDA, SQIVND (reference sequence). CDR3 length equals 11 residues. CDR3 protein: CASSIMGRTQF. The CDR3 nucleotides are TGTGCCAGTAGTATAATGGGCCGGACGCAGTTT.

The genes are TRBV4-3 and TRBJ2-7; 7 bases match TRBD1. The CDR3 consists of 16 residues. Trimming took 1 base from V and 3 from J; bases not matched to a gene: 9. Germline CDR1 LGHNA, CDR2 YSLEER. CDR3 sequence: CASSQALTGSLYEQYF. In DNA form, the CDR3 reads TGCGCCAGCAGCCAAGCCCTGACAGGGAGCCTCTACGAGCAGTACTTC.

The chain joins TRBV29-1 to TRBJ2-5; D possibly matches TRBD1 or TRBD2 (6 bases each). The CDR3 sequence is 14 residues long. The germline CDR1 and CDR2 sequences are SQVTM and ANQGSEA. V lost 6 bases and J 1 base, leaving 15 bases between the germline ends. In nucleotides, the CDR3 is TGCAGCGTCGAGTGGAGGGGGTTCCAAGAGACCCAGTACTTC. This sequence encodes CSVEWRGFQETQYF.

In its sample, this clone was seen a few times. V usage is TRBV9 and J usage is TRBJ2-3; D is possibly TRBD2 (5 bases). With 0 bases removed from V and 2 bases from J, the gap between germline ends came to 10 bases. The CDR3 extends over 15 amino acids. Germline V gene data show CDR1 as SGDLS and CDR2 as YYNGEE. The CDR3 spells CASSVGAGYTDTQYF. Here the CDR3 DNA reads TGTGCCAGCAGCGTAGGTGCGGGCTACACAGATACGCAGTATTTT.

The chain's CDR3 is CASSLRRPGTDNSPLHF. The CDR3 nucleotides are TGCGCCAGCAGCTTGCGGCGCCCCGGGACAGATAATTCACCCCTCCACTTT. This chain joins TRBV5-1 and TRBJ1-6; 7 bases fit TRBD1. Germline assignment: CDR1 SGHRS and CDR2 YFSETQ. The CDR3 covers 17 residues. J was trimmed by 5 bases and V by 1 base; bases with no gene match: 9. The variable domain in full, completed from reference TRBV5-1 and TRBJ1-6, reads KAGVTQTPRYLIKTRGQQVTLSCSPISGHRSVSWYQQTPGQGLQFLFEYFSETQRNKGNFPGRFSGRQFSNSRSEMNVSTLELGDSALYLCASSLRRPGTDNSPLHFGNGTRLTVT.

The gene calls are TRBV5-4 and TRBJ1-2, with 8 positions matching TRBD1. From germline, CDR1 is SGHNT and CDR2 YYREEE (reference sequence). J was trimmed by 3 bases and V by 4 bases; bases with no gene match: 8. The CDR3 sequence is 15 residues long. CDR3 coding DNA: TGTGCCAGCAGCGACGGACAGGGCCCCTACTATGGCTACACCTTC. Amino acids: CASSDGQGPYYGYTF.

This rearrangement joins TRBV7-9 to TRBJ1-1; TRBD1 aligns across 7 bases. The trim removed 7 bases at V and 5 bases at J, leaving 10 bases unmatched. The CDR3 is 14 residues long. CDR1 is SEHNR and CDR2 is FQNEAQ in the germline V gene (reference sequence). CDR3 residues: CASTWTGFFTEAFF. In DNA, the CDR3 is TGTGCCAGCACCTGGACAGGCTTCTTTACTGAAGCTTTCTTT.

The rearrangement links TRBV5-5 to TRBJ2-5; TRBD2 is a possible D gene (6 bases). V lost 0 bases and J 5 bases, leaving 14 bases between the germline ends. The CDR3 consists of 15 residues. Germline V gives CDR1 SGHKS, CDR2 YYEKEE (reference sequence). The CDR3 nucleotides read TGTGCCAGCAGCTTGGATTCAGGGACTTCGGAGACCCAGTACTTC. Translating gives CASSLDSGTSETQYF.

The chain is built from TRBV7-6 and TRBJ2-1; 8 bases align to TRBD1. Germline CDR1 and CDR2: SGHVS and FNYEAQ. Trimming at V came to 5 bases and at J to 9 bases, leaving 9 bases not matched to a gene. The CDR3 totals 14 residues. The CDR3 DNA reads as TGTGCCAGCAGCCCAGGACAGGGCTGGGGTGAGCAGTTCTTC. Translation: CASSPGQGWGEQFF.

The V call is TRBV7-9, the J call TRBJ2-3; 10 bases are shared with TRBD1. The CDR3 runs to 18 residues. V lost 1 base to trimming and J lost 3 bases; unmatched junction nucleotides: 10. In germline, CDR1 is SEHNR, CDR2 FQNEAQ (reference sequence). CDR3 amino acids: CASSLGHFPGQGTDTQYF. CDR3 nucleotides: TGTGCCAGCAGCTTAGGTCACTTTCCGGGACAGGGGACAGATACGCAGTATTTT.

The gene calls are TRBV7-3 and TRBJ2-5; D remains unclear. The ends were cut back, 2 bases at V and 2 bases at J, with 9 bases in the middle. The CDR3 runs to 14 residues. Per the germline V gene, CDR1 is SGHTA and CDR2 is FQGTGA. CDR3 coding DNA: TGTGCCAGCAGCTTATTGAGCAATCAAGAGACCCAGTACTTC. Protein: CASSLLSNQETQYF.

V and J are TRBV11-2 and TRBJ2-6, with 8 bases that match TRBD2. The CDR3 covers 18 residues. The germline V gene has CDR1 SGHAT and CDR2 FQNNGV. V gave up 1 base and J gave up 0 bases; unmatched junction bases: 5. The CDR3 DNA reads TGTGCCAGCAGCTTAGTCCTAGCGGGCGCCTCTGGGGCCAACGTCCTGACTTTC. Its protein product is CASSLVLAGASGANVLTF. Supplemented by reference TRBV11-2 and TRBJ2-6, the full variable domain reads EAGVAQSPRYKIIEKRQSVAFWCNPISGHATLYWYQQILGQGPKLLIQFQNNGVVDDSQLPKDRFSAERLKGVDSTLKIQPAKLEDSAVYLCASSLVLAGASGANVLTFGAGSRLTVL.

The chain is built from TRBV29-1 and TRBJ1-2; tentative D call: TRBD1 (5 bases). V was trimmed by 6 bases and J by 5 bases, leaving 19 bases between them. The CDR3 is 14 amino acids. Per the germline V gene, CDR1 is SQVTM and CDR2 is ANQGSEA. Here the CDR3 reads CSVETTAGPYGYTF. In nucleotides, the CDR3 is TGCAGCGTGGAGACCACCGCGGGGCCTTATGGCTACACCTTC. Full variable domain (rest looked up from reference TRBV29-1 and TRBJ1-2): SAVISQKPSRDICQRGTSLTIQCQVDSQVTMMFWYRQQPGQSLTLIATANQGSEATYESGFVIDKFPISRPNLTFSTLTVSNMSPEDSSIYLCSVETTAGPYGYTFGSGTRLTVV.

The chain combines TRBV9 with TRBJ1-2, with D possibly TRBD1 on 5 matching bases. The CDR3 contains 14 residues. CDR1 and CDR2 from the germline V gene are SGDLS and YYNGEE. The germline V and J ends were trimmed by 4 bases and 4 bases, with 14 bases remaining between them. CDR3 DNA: TGTGCCAGCAGCCCTGGGGGGGGAACCTATGGCTACACCTTC. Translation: CASSPGGGTYGYTF.

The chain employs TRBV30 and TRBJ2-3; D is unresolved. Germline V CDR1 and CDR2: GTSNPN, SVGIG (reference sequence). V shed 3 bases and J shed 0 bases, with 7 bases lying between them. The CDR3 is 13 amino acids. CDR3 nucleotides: TGTGCCTGGAGGACGGCTAGCACAGATACGCAGTATTTT. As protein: CAWRTASTDTQYF.